This is a list of T cell receptor beta chains from one sample in a study of T cell repertoires and leukemia-associated antigens. Antigen specificity for these receptors is unknown. One entry per CDR3 protein, called by TCRdb with MiXCR from the 5' RACE reads. This table has 8,000 to 10,000 distinct CDR3 sequences, approximately 40% appearing once. Specimen: CD3+ T cells sorted from blood and cultured. Every receptor here comes from a female donor in good health. The conserved cysteine and the conserved F or W are not part of the CDR3 here. Fields, in order: CDR3 protein, clone size, J gene, V gene. Some rows have no size entry. The others give once, few or many, or a class for an expanded clone.

cdr3_aa: ASMHRGRYEQY
clone_size: NA
j_call: TRBJ2-7
v_call: TRBV11-2

cdr3_aa: ASSLYGGTYVQF
clone_size: once
j_call: TRBJ2-1
v_call: TRBV27

cdr3_aa: ASSFTGGREQY
clone_size: NA
j_call: TRBJ2-7
v_call: TRBV11-1

cdr3_aa: ASSQEFSGRSDTQY
clone_size: NA
j_call: TRBJ2-3
v_call: TRBV4-2

cdr3_aa: ASRPGMGGNQPQH
clone_size: few
j_call: TRBJ1-5
v_call: TRBV12-3/TRBV12-4

cdr3_aa: ASSLGSGGRSNQPQH
clone_size: medium-sized
j_call: TRBJ1-5
v_call: TRBV12-3/TRBV12-4

cdr3_aa: ASGAVVEANTGELF
clone_size: NA
j_call: TRBJ2-2
v_call: TRBV5-1

cdr3_aa: ASSPVLTGNIYEQY
clone_size: many
j_call: TRBJ2-7
v_call: TRBV18

cdr3_aa: SAPTSGASYEQY
clone_size: NA
j_call: TRBJ2-7
v_call: TRBV20-1

cdr3_aa: ASSSSGNYEQY
clone_size: NA
j_call: TRBJ2-7
v_call: TRBV25-1

cdr3_aa: AGSHRAGGPVSAKNIQY
clone_size: NA
j_call: TRBJ2-4
v_call: TRBV5-1

cdr3_aa: ASSPQRGEIGQGKLWEQY
clone_size: many
j_call: TRBJ2-7
v_call: TRBV7-9

cdr3_aa: ATSDLTGPGGQH
clone_size: NA
j_call: TRBJ1-5
v_call: TRBV24-1

cdr3_aa: ASSRTSGRAYEQF
clone_size: NA
j_call: TRBJ2-1
v_call: TRBV12-3/TRBV12-4

cdr3_aa: SPTNRLAGKRLADTQY
clone_size: NA
j_call: TRBJ2-3
v_call: TRBV20-1

cdr3_aa: ASSLISGMETQY
clone_size: NA
j_call: TRBJ2-5
v_call: TRBV5-1

cdr3_aa: SARGGTIHPEAF
clone_size: few
j_call: TRBJ1-1
v_call: TRBV20-1

cdr3_aa: ASRSGTGVNSPLH
clone_size: few
j_call: TRBJ1-6
v_call: TRBV28

cdr3_aa: SASRQLRNTEAF
clone_size: medium-sized
j_call: TRBJ1-1
v_call: TRBV20-1

cdr3_aa: ATSEGGTGWETQY
clone_size: NA
j_call: TRBJ2-5
v_call: TRBV24-1

cdr3_aa: ASTRAGVFYEQY
clone_size: NA
j_call: TRBJ2-7
v_call: TRBV27

cdr3_aa: AWSTRGRETQY
clone_size: NA
j_call: TRBJ2-5
v_call: TRBV30

cdr3_aa: ASLRGAEPQH
clone_size: NA
j_call: TRBJ1-5
v_call: TRBV12-3/TRBV12-4

cdr3_aa: ATRGHERYEQY
clone_size: few
j_call: TRBJ2-7
v_call: TRBV24-1

cdr3_aa: SARGQASTDTQY
clone_size: few
j_call: TRBJ2-3
v_call: TRBV20-1

cdr3_aa: SVDLGRHEQY
clone_size: medium-sized
j_call: TRBJ2-7
v_call: TRBV29-1

cdr3_aa: AGSGRTDMQY
clone_size: once
j_call: TRBJ2-3
v_call: TRBV7-2

cdr3_aa: SARVAGDHNEQF
clone_size: NA
j_call: TRBJ2-1
v_call: TRBV20-1

cdr3_aa: ATSDTGGAVDTQY
clone_size: many
j_call: TRBJ2-3
v_call: TRBV24-1

cdr3_aa: SVGDKREMPTGELF
clone_size: NA
j_call: TRBJ2-2
v_call: TRBV29-1

cdr3_aa: SARTSGNYEQY
clone_size: medium-sized
j_call: TRBJ2-7
v_call: TRBV20-1

cdr3_aa: ASSNMGLPYEQY
clone_size: NA
j_call: TRBJ2-7
v_call: TRBV12-3/TRBV12-4

cdr3_aa: AISESISVLTDNEQF
clone_size: NA
j_call: TRBJ2-1
v_call: TRBV10-3

cdr3_aa: AWHRDRAGELF
clone_size: many
j_call: TRBJ2-2
v_call: TRBV30

cdr3_aa: ASSGGLAVVDAQY
clone_size: NA
j_call: TRBJ2-3
v_call: TRBV12-3/TRBV12-4

cdr3_aa: ASSPWQLLQLAGGWCCSYEQY
clone_size: NA
j_call: TRBJ2-7
v_call: TRBV11-1

cdr3_aa: ASSQTGANVLT
clone_size: NA
j_call: TRBJ2-6
v_call: TRBV3-1

cdr3_aa: ASSAGTVNSPLH
clone_size: NA
j_call: TRBJ1-6
v_call: TRBV5-1